Below, 14 T cell receptor beta chains from the same sample are listed, as sequenced in a study of T cells in women clearing cervical HPV infection. Sequencing was performed with immunoSEQ multiplex PCR; in TCRdb, only in-frame clones are kept and a portion is missing. The data include 18,000 or so clones; the top ten clones carry approximately 15%. The sequenced material came from blood buffy coat. Receptors were obtained from a woman aged 18-69 years with a cervical HPV16 infection that either progressed to CIN3+ or cleared (not recorded which).

Concerning this clone itself: The CDR3 is cut off 3 residues early in the read; its end comes from the germline J gene. The rearrangement joins TRBV12-3 or TRBV12-4 to TRBJ2-4; 8 bases match TRBD2. This CDR3 is built from 15 residues. Trimming took 7 bases from V and 3 from J; bases not matched to a gene: 8. Partial CDR3 DNA: TGTGCCAGCACTCAAAGCGGGGGATACAAAAACATT. It yields the protein CASTQSGGYKNI. The whole CDR3 sequence reads CASTQSGGYKNIQYF.

About this clone: The sequenced fragment ends 3 residues before the CDR3 boundary, so the rest is inferred from the germline J gene. V and J are TRBV5-1 and TRBJ2-5; 14 bases fit TRBD2. The trim removed 4 bases at V and 5 bases at J, leaving 13 bases unmatched. From germline, CDR1 is SGHRS and CDR2 YFSETQ. The CDR3 extends over 18 amino acids. The CDR3 loop is CASSPPGLAGVSLETQYF. The sequenced part of the CDR3 DNA is TGCGCCAGCAGCCCGCCGGGACTAGCGGGAGTCTCCCTGGAGACC.

Concerning this clone: The read comes to an end 3 residues before the CDR3 does, leaving the germline J gene to fill in the end. The chain joins TRBV20-1 to TRBJ2-5; TRBD2 might be the D (5 bases). Germline assignment: CDR1 DFQATT and CDR2 SNEGSKA (reference sequence). V was shortened by 3 bases and J by 1 base, with 15 bases between the two germline ends. The CDR3 covers 15 residues. The sequenced part of the CDR3 DNA is TGCAGTGCTAGTGCTAGCACGAGACCCCAAGAGACC. This codes for CSASASTRPQET. The full CDR3 is CSASASTRPQETQYF.

Regarding this clone: Read coverage stops 3 residues before the CDR3 terminus; the germline J gene supplies the remainder. V is TRBV5-1 and J is TRBJ2-5; D perhaps matches TRBD2 (6 bases). From germline, CDR1 is SGHRS and CDR2 YFSETQ. CDR3 size: 11 residues. V was pared by 7 bases and J by 5 bases, with 9 bases between. The CDR3 bases that were read are TGCGCCAGCTACGGGGGTGAGACC. Translation gives CASYGGET. In full, the CDR3 reads CASYGGETQYF.

Turning to this clone: Sequencing ends 3 residues short of the CDR3 end; the germline J gene provides the rest. The V and J genes are TRBV12-3 or TRBV12-4 and TRBJ1-5; D might be TRBD1 (6 bases). The CDR3 extends over 13 amino acids. Trimming shortened V by 6 bases and J by 3 bases, and 9 bases separated the two germline ends. The CDR3 spells CASRGQPNQPQHF. Partial CDR3 DNA: TGTGCCAGCAGAGGACAGCCCAATCAGCCC.

Notes on this clone: The read stops 3 residues short of the end of the CDR3; the missing end is completed from the germline J gene. The chain carries TRBV19 and TRBJ1-2; TRBD1 might be the D (6 bases). The CDR3 totals 15 residues. In germline, CDR1 is LNHDA, CDR2 SQIVND (reference sequence). V was pared by 1 base and J by 4 bases, with 13 bases between. The CDR3 protein is CASSIVQGNSYGYTF. CDR3 DNA, as far as it was read: TGTGCCAGTAGTATAGTACAGGGTAATTCCTATGGC. Looking up the rest from reference TRBV19 and TRBJ1-2 gives the full variable domain: DGGITQSPKYLFRKEGQNVTLSCEQNLNHDAMYWYRQDPGQGLRLIYYSQIVNDFQKGDIAEGYSVSREKKESFPLTVTSAQKNPTAFYLCASSIVQGNSYGYTFGSGTRLTVV.

To note about this clone: Read sequence stops 3 residues before the CDR3 end, and the germline J gene provides the missing end. The rearrangement joins TRBV20-1 to TRBJ2-3; tentative D call: TRBD2 (5 bases). The V end lost 6 bases, the J end lost 2 bases, and 15 bases lay between the germline ends. Germline lookup yields CDR1 DFQATT and CDR2 SNEGSKA (reference sequence). The CDR3 consists of 14 residues. The sequenced CDR3 bases are TGCAGTGCCAAAAAGGACTGGAACACAGATACG. Translated: CSAKKDWNTDT. The entire CDR3 protein is CSAKKDWNTDTQYF.

Remarks on this clone: The read terminates 3 residues before the CDR3 end, so the remaining end is supplied by the germline J gene. The V call is TRBV30, the J call TRBJ1-5; 9 bases fit TRBD1. Germline CDR1 is GTSNPN and CDR2 is SVGIG (reference sequence). V lost 0 bases and J lost 3; bases outside the gene matches: 3. This CDR3 has 15 amino acids. CDR3 sequence: CAWSVRDRVNQPQHF. Partial CDR3 DNA: TGTGCCTGGAGTGTGCGGGACAGGGTCAATCAGCCC.

As regards this clone: The read falls 3 residues short of the CDR3 end, and the missing part is taken from the germline J gene. J is TRBJ1-2 and V is TRBV13, with D tentatively TRBD1 (5 bases). Looked up from germline, CDR1 is PRHDT and CDR2 is FYEKMQ (reference sequence). The ends were cut back, 3 bases at V and 4 bases at J, with 18 bases in the middle. The length of the CDR3 is 16 residues. CDR3 loop: CASSFKLTESIYGYTF. The CDR3 bases that were read are TGTGCCAGCAGCTTTAAACTGACAGAAAGTATCTATGGC.

On this clone itself: Read data end 3 residues before the CDR3 end; the end is taken from the germline J gene. This rearrangement joins TRBV7-2 to TRBJ1-2; 8 positions match TRBD1. V gave up 6 bases and J gave up 6 bases; unmatched junction bases: 6. The CDR3 runs 13 residues. Germline V gene lookup returns CDR1 SGHTA and CDR2 FQGNSA. This CDR3 reads CASSWTGSDGYTF. Partial CDR3 DNA: TGTGCCAGCAGTTGGACAGGGTCAGATGGC.

Comment on this clone: The read is 3 residues too short to cover the CDR3 end, so that end is filled in from the germline J gene. The chain combines TRBV6-1 with TRBJ2-1; D is possibly TRBD1 (6 bases). The CDR3 length is 14 residues. Trimming shortened V by 8 bases and J by 8 bases, and 19 bases separated the two germline ends. Germline CDR1 is MNHNS and CDR2 is SASEGT. The CDR3 here is CASGVAGVVDEQFF. The CDR3 DNA, read in part, is TGTGCCAGCGGTGTCGCAGGGGTGGTGGATGAG.

Partial CDR3 DNA: TGTGCCAGCAGCCTAACACAGGGGGGGTATGGC. It encodes CASSLTQGGYG. The complete CDR3 reads CASSLTQGGYGYTF. The chain carries TRBV5-4 and TRBJ1-2, with 8 positions matching TRBD1. The DNA ends 3 residues before the CDR3 does, and the rest of the CDR3 is filled in from the germline J gene. The V segment lost 4 bases and the J segment 5 bases; nucleotides outside the gene matches: 7. The length of the CDR3 is 14 residues. CDR1 is SGHNT and CDR2 is YYREEE in the germline V gene (reference sequence).

On this clone: From the germline J gene comes the end of the CDR3, since the read stops 3 residues before it. The chain couples TRBV20-1 to TRBJ2-1; TRBD1 matches at 7 bases. This CDR3 comprises 15 residues. The V segment lost 4 bases and the J segment 3 bases; nucleotides outside the gene matches: 9. Germline loops: CDR1 DFQATT, CDR2 SNEGSKA (reference sequence). This chain's CDR3 is CSATMVRGIYNEQFF. CDR3 bases read: TGCAGTGCTACAATGGTCAGGGGGATCTACAATGAG.

Regarding this clone: A read error may account for a junction end that differs from germline. The CDR3 DNA, read in part, is TGTTCCAGCAGCTTAGGGACAGGGGGATCAGAGACC. It is translated as CSSSLGTGGSET. The full CDR3 protein reads CSSSLGTGGSETQYF. This rearrangement joins TRBV7-9 to TRBJ2-5, with 11 bases lining up with TRBD1. The missing CDR3 end, 3 residues past where the read stops, is filled in from the germline J gene. Germline V CDR1 and CDR2: SEHNR, FQNEAQ (reference sequence). The CDR3 is 15 amino acids. The complete variable domain, with remaining parts taken from reference TRBV7-9 and TRBJ2-5, reads DTGVSQNPRHKITKRGQNVTFRCDPISEHNRLYWYRQTLGQGPEFLTYFQNEAQLEKSRLLSDRFSAERPKGSFSTLEIQRTEQGDSAMYLCSSSLGTGGSETQYFGPGTRLLVL.